The 28 T cell receptor beta chains below all came from one sample that was sequenced in a study of blood T cell repertoires in COVID-19. Clones were sequenced by immunoSEQ multiplex PCR, and TCRdb holds only the in-frame ones, with some missing. The table shows 490,000 or so clones, with about nine tenths occurring only once. Sequenced sample: PBMCs or T cells enriched from blood (not recorded which). These receptors originate from a woman aged 60 to 75 who had recovered from COVID-19.

The chain couples TRBV6-5 to TRBJ2-7; weak D call: TRBD2 (5 bases). Germline lookup yields CDR1 MNHEY and CDR2 SVGAGI. This CDR3 is 14 amino acids long. Deletions cut 6 bases from V and 2 bases from J, with 14 bases between. Written as DNA, the CDR3 is TGTGCCAGCAGCGACGTCGGGATCCCCTACGAGCAGTACTTC. The encoded protein is CASSDVGIPYEQYF.

This chain connects TRBV15 to TRBJ1-4; D is ambiguous. Germline CDR1 LNHNV, CDR2 YYDKDF (reference sequence). The CDR3 is 15 amino acids. Trimming took off 2 bases at V and 3 bases at J, with 10 bases between the two ends. The CDR3 nucleotides are TGTGCCACCAGCAGATCGACCGCGGCTAATGAAAAACTGTTTTTT. Protein sequence: CATSRSTAANEKLFF.

The chain uses TRBV9 and TRBJ2-7; D ambiguous. The V end lost 0 bases, the J end lost 0 bases, and 10 bases lay between the germline ends. From germline, CDR1 is SGDLS and CDR2 YYNGEE. The CDR3 length is 15 residues. For the CDR3, the DNA is TGTGCCAGCAGCGTAGGGGTTGGGCCCTCCTACGAGCAGTACTTC. Translation gives CASSVGVGPSYEQYF. Based on the CDR3 plus reference TRBV9 and TRBJ2-7, the full variable domain is DSGVTQTPKHLITATGQRVTLRCSPRSGDLSVYWYQQSLDQGLQFLIQYYNGEERAKGNILERFSAQQFPDLHSELNLSSLELGDSALYFCASSVGVGPSYEQYFGPGTRLTVT.

V usage is TRBV5-4 and J usage is TRBJ2-2; D is unresolved. Germline V gene data show CDR1 as SGHNT and CDR2 as YYREEE (reference sequence). The CDR3 spans 15 residues. V lost 0 bases and J 1 base, leaving 7 bases between the germline ends. The CDR3 DNA follows: TGTGCCAGCAGCTTGGTTTACAAGAACACCGGGGAGCTGTTTTTT. Protein sequence: CASSLVYKNTGELFF.

This rearrangement joins TRBV10-3 to TRBJ1-6; the D is unclear. The germline gives CDR1 ENHRY, CDR2 SYGVKD. The CDR3 consists of 13 residues. Trimming shortened V by 0 bases and J by 6 bases, and 3 bases separated the two germline ends. The CDR3 bases are TGTGCCATCAGTGAGTCGAGTAATTCACCCCTCCACTTT. Its translation: CAISESSNSPLHF.

The chain has TRBV5-1 and TRBJ1-6, with unresolved D. Germline assignment: CDR1 SGHRS and CDR2 YFSETQ. V lost 0 bases, J lost 8 bases, and 12 bases lay in between. The CDR3 is 15 amino acids. CDR3 amino acids: CASSLDVAWDSPLHF. The DNA for the CDR3 is TGCGCCAGCAGCTTGGATGTAGCTTGGGATTCACCCCTCCACTTT.

This chain joins TRBV9 and TRBJ1-1, with D unresolved. Between the trimmed V and J ends, which lost 0 bases and 3 bases, there was a span of 9 bases. Germline CDR1 SGDLS, CDR2 YYNGEE. The CDR3 is 14 residues long. The CDR3 DNA reads as TGTGCCAGCAGCGTAGGACGGGGAGACACTGAAGCTTTCTTT. Translation: CASSVGRGDTEAFF.

The rearrangement joins TRBV3-1 (or the pseudogene TRBV3-2) to TRBJ1-5; possibly TRBD1 for D (6 bases). The V gene lost 4 bases and the J gene lost 2 bases, with 12 bases spanning the gap. This CDR3 has 15 amino acids. Per the germline V gene, CDR1 is LGHDT and CDR2 is YNNKEL (reference sequence). The CDR3 is CASSRAGAGNQPQHF. The CDR3, as DNA: TGTGCCAGCAGCCGGGCGGGGGCTGGCAATCAGCCCCAGCATTTT.

J is TRBJ2-2 and V is TRBV5-1, with 8 bases fitting TRBD1. V was pared by 6 bases and J by 6 bases, with 7 bases of the junction left unmatched. Germline V gives CDR1 SGHRS, CDR2 YFSETQ. CDR3 length: 14 amino acids. The CDR3 reads CASTGQGGAGELFF. DNA for the CDR3: TGCGCCAGCACCGGACAGGGAGGTGCCGGGGAGCTGTTTTTT.

This sequence joins TRBV27 and TRBJ2-7; 7 nucleotides align to TRBD1. The CDR3 runs 13 residues. Germline V gene sequence: CDR1 MNHEY, CDR2 SMNVEV (reference sequence). The ends lost 3 bases at V and 5 bases at J; junction bases unmatched: 4. This CDR3 reads CASSLWTGDEQYF. The CDR3 DNA follows: TGTGCCAGCAGTTTGTGGACAGGTGACGAGCAGTACTTC.

This clone was seen at least ten times. The V and J genes are TRBV7-2 and TRBJ1-5; D call uncertain. V lost 5 bases, J lost 2 bases, and 10 bases lay in between. The CDR3 length is 14 residues. Germline CDR1 and CDR2: SGHTA and FQGNSA. The CDR3 nucleotides are TGTGCCAGCAGCCAGAGGGCAGGCAATCAGCCCCAGCATTTT. It encodes CASSQRAGNQPQHF.

The gene calls are TRBV14 and TRBJ1-6; 7 nucleotides agree with TRBD1. Losses at the gene ends were 4 bases for V and 7 bases for J; bases not matched to a gene: 4. The CDR3 sequence is 14 residues long. Germline V CDR1 and CDR2: SGHDN, FVKESK. The CDR3 region has the DNA TGTGCCAGCAGCCGCCGGACAGGCAATTCACCCCTCCACTTT. Translated, it gives CASSRRTGNSPLHF.

The rearrangement uses TRBV2 and TRBJ2-3; TRBD2 aligns across 9 bases. With 8 bases clipped from V and 0 bases from J, the junction kept 6 bases outside the gene matches. This CDR3 is built from 15 residues. The germline CDR1 and CDR2 sequences are SNHLY and FYNNEI. CDR3 DNA sequence: TGTGCCAGCGGGCAGCGGGGGGCTAGCACAGATACGCAGTATTTT. Translation gives CASGQRGASTDTQYF.

The genes are TRBV28 and TRBJ1-6, with D uncertain. V dropped 10 bases and J dropped 12 bases, with 13 bases sitting between them. Germline V gene data show CDR1 as MDHEN and CDR2 as SYDVKM. The CDR3 sequence is 11 residues long. The CDR3 here is CATHDGKPLHF. CDR3 bases: TGTGCCACCCACGACGGGAAACCCCTCCACTTT.

This clone was seen a handful of times. The chain carries TRBV21-1 and TRBJ1-6; the tabulated D call, TRBD1, remains unverified against the DNA. TRBV21-1 is flagged as a pseudogene. This CDR3 is 16 amino acids long. CDR3 in amino acids: CASSKVTGGINSPLHF. CDR3 nucleotide sequence: TGTGCCAGCAGCAAAGTGACAGGGGGCATTAATTCACCCCTCCACTTT.

The chain carries TRBV4-2 and TRBJ2-5, with TRBD2 as a possible D gene (5 bases). This CDR3 has 15 amino acids. V lost 0 bases and J 4 bases, leaving 12 bases between the germline ends. Germline lookup yields CDR1 LGHNA and CDR2 YNFKEQ. The CDR3 sequence is CASSQDATSGETQYF. CDR3 sequence (DNA): TGTGCCAGCAGCCAAGATGCAACTAGTGGAGAGACCCAGTACTTC.

The chain is built from TRBV7-9 and TRBJ1-5; the match to TRBD1 covers 8 bases. The V and J ends lost 5 bases and 5 bases, in that order; junction bases with no gene match: 17. The CDR3 covers 18 residues. Germline CDR1 reads SEHNR; CDR2 reads FQNEAQ (reference sequence). The CDR3 nucleotides are TGTGCCAGCAGCGATACGGGACAGGCCGGTTTTGCTTATCAGCCCCAGCATTTT. Translating it yields CASSDTGQAGFAYQPQHF.

The V call is TRBV2, the J call TRBJ1-6; TRBD1 is a possible D gene (6 bases). This CDR3 has 13 amino acids. Trimming pared 4 bases from V and 7 bases from J, leaving 8 bases between. Looked up from germline, CDR1 is SNHLY and CDR2 is FYNNEI. The CDR3 loop reads CASSGTGNSPLHF. CDR3 nucleotide sequence: TGTGCCAGCAGTGGAACAGGGAATTCACCCCTCCACTTT.

This chain joins TRBV2 and TRBJ1-5; D perhaps matches TRBD1 (6 bases). Germline V CDR1 and CDR2: SNHLY, FYNNEI. V lost 4 bases and J 3 bases, leaving 10 bases between the germline ends. This CDR3 spans 14 amino acids. The CDR3 loop is CASSVGQLNQPQHF. Here the CDR3 DNA reads TGTGCCAGCAGTGTTGGACAGCTCAATCAGCCCCAGCATTTT.

This clone was seen a single time. The V gene is TRBV30, the J gene TRBJ1-1, with a weak D call TRBD1 (5 bases). The CDR3 contains 12 residues. Germline loops: CDR1 GTSNPN, CDR2 SVGIG (reference sequence). V was cut by 0 bases and J by 11 bases, with 13 bases left in between. The CDR3 sequence is CAWSVHGGLAFF. The DNA for the CDR3 is TGTGCCTGGAGTGTACACGGGGGGTTGGCTTTCTTT.

This clone was counted a few times. The V call is TRBV10-1, the J call TRBJ1-5, with 7 bases fitting TRBD1. Germline CDR1 WNHNN, CDR2 SYGVQD (reference sequence). The CDR3 is 19 amino acids. The J segment lost 2 bases and the V segment lost 3 bases, leaving 16 bases of the junction unmatched. For the CDR3, the DNA is TGCGCCAGCAGTGACCTGGGACAGACCAAGGATTCGGGCAATCAGCCCCAGCATTTT. Its translation: CASSDLGQTKDSGNQPQHF.

In nucleotides, the CDR3 is TGTGCCAGCTCACCAATTTCGACTACAAGCACAGATACGCAGTATTTT. Amino acid sequence: CASSPISTTSTDTQYF. This rearrangement joins TRBV18 to TRBJ2-3, with a possible D match to TRBD2 (5 bases). Per the germline V gene, CDR1 is KGHSH and CDR2 is LQKENI. CDR3 length equals 16 residues. The ends were cut back, 2 bases at V and 0 bases at J, with 12 bases in the middle.

The chain joins TRBV29-1 to TRBJ2-1; 8 bases align to TRBD1. The junction had 7 bases not matched to a gene; V was cut back by 7 bases and J by 5 bases. Germline lookup yields CDR1 SQVTM and CDR2 ANQGSEA. The CDR3 loop spans 13 amino acids. CDR3 in amino acids: CSADRGRDNEQFF. In DNA form, the CDR3 reads TGCAGCGCTGACAGGGGCCGGGACAATGAGCAGTTCTTC.

This sequence joins TRBV30 and TRBJ1-1; D possibly corresponds to TRBD1 (5 bases). Germline CDR1 and CDR2: GTSNPN and SVGIG (reference sequence). V lost 3 bases and J lost 6, with 14 bases in between. This CDR3 region has 13 residues. The CDR3 reads CAWRDVGGAEAFF. CDR3 in DNA: TGTGCCTGGAGGGACGTCGGGGGAGCTGAAGCTTTCTTT.

V gene TRBV24-1 combines with J gene TRBJ1-2, with 7 nucleotides matching TRBD1. With V trimmed by 7 bases and J by 7 bases, 8 bases remained unmatched. Germline V gene data show CDR1 as KGHDR and CDR2 as SFDVKD. The CDR3 has 13 residues. The DNA for the CDR3 is TGTGCCACCAGCAGGGGGACAGAACGTGGCTACACCTTC. This translates into CATSRGTERGYTF.

V and J are TRBV9 and TRBJ2-5; weak D call: TRBD2 (5 bases). Germline V gives CDR1 SGDLS, CDR2 YYNGEE. Trimming pared 4 bases from V and 2 bases from J, leaving 12 bases between. The CDR3 is made up of 14 amino acids. This CDR3 is CASSSHSGQETQYF. CDR3 DNA: TGTGCCAGCAGCTCCCACTCGGGGCAAGAGACCCAGTACTTC. Drawing the rest from reference TRBV9 and TRBJ2-5, the complete variable domain is DSGVTQTPKHLITATGQRVTLRCSPRSGDLSVYWYQQSLDQGLQFLIQYYNGEERAKGNILERFSAQQFPDLHSELNLSSLELGDSALYFCASSSHSGQETQYFGPGTRLLVL.

The J gene is TRBJ2-3, the V gene TRBV5-6, with TRBD2 identical over 9 bases. CDR1 SGHDT and CDR2 YYEEEE come from the germline V gene. The V gene end was trimmed by 0 bases and the J gene end by 6 bases; junction bases not matched to a gene: 8. The CDR3 runs 16 residues. The CDR3 loop reads CASSLVSGGPQDTQYF. In DNA, the CDR3 is TGTGCCAGCAGCTTGGTTAGCGGGGGACCTCAGGATACGCAGTATTTT. Together with reference TRBV5-6 and TRBJ2-3, the CDR3 gives the full variable domain: DAGVTQSPTHLIKTRGQQVTLRCSPKSGHDTVSWYQQALGQGPQFIFQYYEEEERQRGNFPDRFSGHQFPNYSSELNVNALLLGDSALYLCASSLVSGGPQDTQYFGPGTRLTVL.

The chain carries TRBV15 and TRBJ1-6; TRBD1 matches at 9 bases. Germline CDR1 reads LNHNV; CDR2 reads YYDKDF (reference sequence). The ends lost 3 bases at V and 8 bases at J; junction bases unmatched: 8. This CDR3 region has 16 residues. The CDR3, as DNA: TGTGCCACCAGCAGGCCACAGGGGGCAAAAGATTCACCCCTCCACTTT. This codes for CATSRPQGAKDSPLHF. The full variable domain, its missing parts supplied by reference TRBV15 and TRBJ1-6, is DAMVIQNPRYQVTQFGKPVTLSCSQTLNHNVMYWYQQKSSQAPKLLFHYYDKDFNNEADTPDNFQSRRPNTSFCFLDIRSPGLGDTAMYLCATSRPQGAKDSPLHFGNGTRLTVT.